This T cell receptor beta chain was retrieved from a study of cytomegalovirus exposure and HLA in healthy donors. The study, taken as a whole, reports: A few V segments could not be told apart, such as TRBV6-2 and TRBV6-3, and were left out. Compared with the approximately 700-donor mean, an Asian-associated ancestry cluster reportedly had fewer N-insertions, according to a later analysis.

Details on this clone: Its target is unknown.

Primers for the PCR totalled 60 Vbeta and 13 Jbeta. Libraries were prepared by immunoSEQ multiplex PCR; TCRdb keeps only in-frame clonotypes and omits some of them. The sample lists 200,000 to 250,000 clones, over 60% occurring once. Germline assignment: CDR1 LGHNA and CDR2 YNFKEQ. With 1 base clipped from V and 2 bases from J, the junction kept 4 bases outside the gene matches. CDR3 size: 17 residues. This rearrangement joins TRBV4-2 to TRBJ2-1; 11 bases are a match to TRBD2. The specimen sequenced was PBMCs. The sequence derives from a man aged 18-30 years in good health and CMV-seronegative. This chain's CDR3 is CASSQVTSGGPYNEQFF. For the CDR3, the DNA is TGTGCCAGCAGCCAAGTCACTAGCGGGGGACCCTACAATGAGCAGTTCTTC.